These 20 T cell receptor beta chains originate from one sample sequenced in a study of shared clonotypes between healthy human individuals. CD8 cells regarded as naive lacked CD45RO, were positively chosen for CCR7, and omitted terminally differentiated effector memory CD45RA+ cells. Sequencing was performed with immunoSEQ multiplex PCR; in TCRdb, only in-frame clones are kept and a portion is missing. Of approximately 810,000 clones detected, 90% to 95% appear once; the ten largest clones hold approximately 25%. Sequenced material: naive CD8+ T cells sorted from blood. The source of these receptors is a man under 40 in good health.

The V and J genes are TRBV7-9 and TRBJ1-1; possibly TRBD1 for D (6 bases). The CDR3 loop spans 12 amino acids. Germline V gene lookup returns CDR1 SEHNR and CDR2 FQNEAQ (reference sequence). V was cut by 10 bases and J by 6 bases, with 15 bases left in between. The DNA of the CDR3 is TGTGCCACCGGAAGGTCAGGGGCTGAAGCTTTCTTT. Protein sequence: CATGRSGAEAFF.

This chain links TRBV4-3 with TRBJ2-3, with 8 bases that match TRBD2. Germline V gene data show CDR1 as LGHNA and CDR2 as YSLEER. The V segment lost 5 bases and the J segment 5 bases; nucleotides outside the gene matches: 3. There are 13 residues in the CDR3. CDR3 nucleotide sequence: TGCGCCAGCAGCTCGCTAGCGGGAGATACGCAGTATTTT. Translation gives CASSSLAGDTQYF.

Only one count was recorded for this clone. This CDR3 is also generated by other DNA sequences in the sample. The chain carries TRBV29-1 and TRBJ2-7, with 8 bases aligning to TRBD2. The trim removed 5 bases at V and 4 bases at J, leaving 4 bases unmatched. Germline values: CDR1 SQVTM, CDR2 ANQGSEA. The CDR3 loop spans 12 amino acids. CDR3 in DNA: TGCAGCGTTCAAAGCGGGAGTTACGAGCAGTACTTC. Its protein is CSVQSGSYEQYF.

The rearrangement links TRBV28 to TRBJ2-3; TRBD2 is a possible D gene (6 bases). CDR1 and CDR2 (germline): MDHEN, SYDVKM. V was cut by 5 bases and J by 7 bases, with 19 bases left in between. The length of the CDR3 is 15 residues. The CDR3 DNA follows: TGTGCCAGCAGTCCCGAGACTAGTCCTAGGAATACGCAGTATTTT. Protein product: CASSPETSPRNTQYF.

The genes are TRBV15 and TRBJ2-7; no definite D call. In germline, CDR1 is LNHNV, CDR2 YYDKDF (reference sequence). The V gene lost 1 base and the J gene lost 5 bases, with 12 bases spanning the gap. The CDR3 has 14 amino acids. The CDR3 DNA is TGTGCCACCAGCAGAGCCCAAGCCCCCCACGAGCAGTACTTC. Its protein is CATSRAQAPHEQYF.

CDR3 sequence (DNA): TGTGCCAGCACCCGATACACTGAAGCTTTCTTT. Its translation is CASTRYTEAFF. The chain combines TRBV6-1 with TRBJ1-1; no reliable D call. CDR1 MNHNS and CDR2 SASEGT come from the germline V gene. V was pared by 7 bases and J by 3 bases, with 6 bases between. This CDR3 contains 11 residues.

CDR3 amino acids: CSVRQGDNYGYTF. CDR3 sequence (DNA): TGCAGCGTTCGACAGGGGGATAACTATGGCTACACCTTC. The V gene is TRBV29-1, the J gene TRBJ1-2, with 9 bases fitting TRBD1. V was pared by 5 bases and J by 1 base, with 2 bases of the junction left unmatched. From germline, CDR1 is SQVTM and CDR2 ANQGSEA. The CDR3 spans 13 residues.

This clone was observed once. The V call is TRBV13, the J call TRBJ2-4; D call uncertain. V was shortened by 5 bases and J by 0 bases, with 14 bases between the two germline ends. The CDR3 is 16 residues long. CDR1 PRHDT and CDR2 FYEKMQ come from the germline V gene (reference sequence). As DNA, the CDR3 is TGTGCCAGCAGCCCCTGGGAAGGCCTAGCCAAAAACATTCAGTACTTC. It encodes CASSPWEGLAKNIQYF.

This clone was recorded only once. The chain carries TRBV4-1 and TRBJ2-3; maybe TRBD1 (6 bases). This CDR3 is built from 17 residues. Germline V lookup: CDR1 MGHRA, CDR2 YSYEKL. V was pared by 4 bases and J by 0 bases, with 17 bases between. The CDR3 bases are TGCGCCAGCAGCCCCCGCCCGGCAGGGGAAAGCACAGATACGCAGTATTTT. Amino acids: CASSPRPAGESTDTQYF.

The V and J genes are TRBV7-9 and TRBJ2-7, with 8 bases aligning to TRBD1. The CDR3 is made up of 15 amino acids. Germline-derived CDR1 and CDR2 are SEHNR and FQNEAQ (reference sequence). J gave up 4 bases and V 5 bases, and 10 bases lay outside the gene matches. For the CDR3, the DNA is TGTGCCAGCAGCCCAGGACAGGGTACGCGTTACGAGCAGTACTTC. This gives the protein CASSPGQGTRYEQYF.

The chain recombines TRBV11-2 with TRBJ2-5, with TRBD1 matching over 9 bases. The V gene's germline CDR1 is SGHAT and CDR2 FQNNGV. With 5 bases clipped from V and 1 base from J, the junction kept 5 bases outside the gene matches. The CDR3 contains 15 residues. In DNA, the CDR3 is TGTGCCAGCAGCGGTGGGACAGGGATCCAAGAGACCCAGTACTTC. Protein sequence: CASSGGTGIQETQYF.

This sequence joins TRBV2 and TRBJ2-2; D is undetermined. The V end was cut by 3 bases, the J end by 5 bases, with 13 bases between. Germline CDR1 and CDR2: SNHLY and FYNNEI. The CDR3 sequence is 15 residues long. The CDR3 here is CASSDTPYGTGELFF. The CDR3 coding sequence is TGTGCCAGCAGTGACACCCCTTACGGTACCGGGGAGCTGTTTTTT.

The chain uses TRBV28 and TRBJ1-2; TRBD1 is a possible D gene (6 bases). The CDR3 consists of 16 residues. Germline CDR1 is MDHEN and CDR2 is SYDVKM. V lost 2 bases and J lost 3, with 16 bases in between. This CDR3 reads CASSLLFTRGYYGYTF. CDR3 sequence (DNA): TGTGCCAGCAGTTTACTCTTTACCAGGGGCTACTATGGCTACACCTTC.

This clone was picked up one time. The rearrangement joins TRBV27 to TRBJ2-3; D might be TRBD1 (6 bases). Germline V lookup: CDR1 MNHEY, CDR2 SMNVEV (reference sequence). Trimming shortened V by 5 bases and J by 3 bases, and 21 bases separated the two germline ends. The CDR3 runs 17 residues. The CDR3 reads CASSPIAAGGLTDTQYF. CDR3 DNA: TGTGCCAGCAGTCCGATTGCCGCTGGGGGCTTAACAGATACGCAGTATTTT.

The chain employs TRBV18 and TRBJ2-1; D might be TRBD1 (6 bases). CDR1 is KGHSH, CDR2 LQKENI, per germline. The CDR3 covers 16 residues. V lost 5 bases, J lost 0 bases, and 14 bases lay in between. The CDR3 loop is CASSAEQGSSYNEQFF. The CDR3 coding sequence is TGTGCCAGCTCAGCCGAACAGGGTTCCTCCTACAATGAGCAGTTCTTC. Full variable domain (rest looked up from reference TRBV18 and TRBJ2-1): NAGVMQNPRHLVRRRGQEARLRCSPMKGHSHVYWYRQLPEEGLKFMVYLQKENIIDESGMPKERFSAEFPKEGPSILRIQQVVRGDSAAYFCASSAEQGSSYNEQFFGPGTRLTVL.

This clone was found once. The chain links TRBV9 to TRBJ2-7; a possible D gene is TRBD1 (5 bases). V was trimmed by 3 bases and J by 1 base, leaving 20 bases between them. Germline values: CDR1 SGDLS, CDR2 YYNGEE. This CDR3 is built from 17 residues. The CDR3 protein is CASSAQPLSGISYEQYF. CDR3 sequence (DNA): TGTGCCAGCAGCGCCCAACCGCTCTCAGGGATTTCCTACGAGCAGTACTTC.

This chain joins TRBV5-1 and TRBJ2-5; 7 nucleotides align to TRBD2. CDR1 and CDR2 (germline): SGHRS, YFSETQ. The CDR3 runs 15 residues. V trimming: 0 bases; J trimming: 5 bases; junction bases outside the gene matches: 7. CDR3 sequence reads: CASSLALRGEETQYF. The CDR3 nucleotides read TGCGCCAGCAGCTTGGCCCTCCGGGGGGAGGAGACCCAGTACTTC.

V is TRBV11-2 and J is TRBJ2-7; D is undetermined. Trimming removed 5 bases from V and 3 bases from J, with 20 bases in between. CDR1 is SGHAT, CDR2 FQNNGV, per germline. This CDR3 is 16 amino acids long. CDR3 loop: CASSATKPPFNYEQYF. The CDR3 DNA reads as TGTGCCAGCAGCGCTACTAAACCTCCATTCAACTACGAGCAGTACTTC.

This rearrangement joins TRBV28 to TRBJ1-1, with TRBD1 as a possible D gene (5 bases). CDR3 size: 15 residues. The germline CDR1 and CDR2 sequences are MDHEN and SYDVKM. V was trimmed by 6 bases and J by 1 base, leaving 15 bases between them. The CDR3 region is CASRRTGTANTEAFF. The CDR3 DNA sequence: TGTGCCAGCAGACGAACCGGGACCGCGAACACTGAAGCTTTCTTT.

This chain connects TRBV7-6 to TRBJ2-3; D ambiguous. This CDR3 spans 14 amino acids. Germline loops: CDR1 SGHVS, CDR2 FNYEAQ. The V and J ends lost 1 base and 6 bases respectively, with 11 bases between them. CDR3 coding DNA: TGTGCCAGCAGCTTAGACGTCGATTTGGATACGCAGTATTTT. Its protein product is CASSLDVDLDTQYF.